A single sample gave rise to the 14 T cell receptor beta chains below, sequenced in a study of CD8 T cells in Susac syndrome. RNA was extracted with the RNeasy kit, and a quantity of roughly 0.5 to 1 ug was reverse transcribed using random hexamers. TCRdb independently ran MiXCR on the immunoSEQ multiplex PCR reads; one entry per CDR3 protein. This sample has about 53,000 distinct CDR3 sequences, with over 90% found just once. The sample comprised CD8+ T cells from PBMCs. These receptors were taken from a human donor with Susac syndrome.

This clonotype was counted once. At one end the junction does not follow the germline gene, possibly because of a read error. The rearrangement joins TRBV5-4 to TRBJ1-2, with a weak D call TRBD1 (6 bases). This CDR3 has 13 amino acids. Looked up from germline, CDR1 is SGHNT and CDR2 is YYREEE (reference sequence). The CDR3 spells CASTLRGNYGYTF. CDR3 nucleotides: TGTGCCAGCACCTTGAGGGGGAACTATGGCTACACCTTC.

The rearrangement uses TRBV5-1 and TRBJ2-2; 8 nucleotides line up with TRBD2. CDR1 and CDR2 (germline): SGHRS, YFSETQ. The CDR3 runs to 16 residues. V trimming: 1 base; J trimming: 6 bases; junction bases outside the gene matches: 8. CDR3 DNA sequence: TGCGCCAGCAGCTTGTTCGCTAGCGGGTACGCCGGGGAGCTGTTTTTT. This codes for CASSLFASGYAGELFF.

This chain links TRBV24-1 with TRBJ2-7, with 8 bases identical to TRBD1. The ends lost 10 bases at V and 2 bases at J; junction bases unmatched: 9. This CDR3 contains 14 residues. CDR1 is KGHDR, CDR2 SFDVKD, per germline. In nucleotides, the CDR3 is TGTGCCACTCCAGAAATACAGGGGGCCTACGAGCAGTACTTC. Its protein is CATPEIQGAYEQYF.

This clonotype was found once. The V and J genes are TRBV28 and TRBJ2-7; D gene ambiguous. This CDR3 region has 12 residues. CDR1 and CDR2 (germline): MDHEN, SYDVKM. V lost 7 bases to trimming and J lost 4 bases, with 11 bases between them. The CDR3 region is CASTLSNYEQYF. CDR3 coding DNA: TGTGCCAGCACCCTTTCGAATTACGAGCAGTACTTC. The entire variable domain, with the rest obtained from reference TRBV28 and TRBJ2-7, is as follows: DVKVTQSSRYLVKRTGEKVFLECVQDMDHENMFWYRQDPGLGLRLIYFSYDVKMKEKGDIPEGYSVSREKKERFSLILESASTNQTSMYLCASTLSNYEQYFGPGTRLTVT.

The CDR3 nucleotides read TGTGCCAGCAGCCGTGTCTCTGGAAACACCATATATTTT. Amino acids: CASSRVSGNTIYF. The J gene is TRBJ1-3, the V gene TRBV3-1; D is ambiguous. CDR1 and CDR2 (germline): LGHDT, YNNKEL (reference sequence). Trimming took off 4 bases at V and 0 bases at J, with 4 bases between the two ends. CDR3 length equals 13 residues.

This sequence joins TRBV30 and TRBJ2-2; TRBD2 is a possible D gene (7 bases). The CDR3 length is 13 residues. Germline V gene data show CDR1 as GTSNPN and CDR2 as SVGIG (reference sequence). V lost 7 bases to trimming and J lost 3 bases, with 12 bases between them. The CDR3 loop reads CALGGDYTGELFF. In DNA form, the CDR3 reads TGTGCCTTAGGGGGGGATTACACCGGGGAGCTGTTTTTT.

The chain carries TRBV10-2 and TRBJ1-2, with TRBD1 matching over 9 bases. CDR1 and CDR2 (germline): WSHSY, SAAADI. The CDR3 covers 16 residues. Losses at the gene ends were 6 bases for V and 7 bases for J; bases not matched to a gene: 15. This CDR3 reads CASSGDRVSRVGGYTF. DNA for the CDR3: TGCGCCAGCAGCGGGGACAGGGTTTCCCGAGTCGGTGGCTACACCTTC.

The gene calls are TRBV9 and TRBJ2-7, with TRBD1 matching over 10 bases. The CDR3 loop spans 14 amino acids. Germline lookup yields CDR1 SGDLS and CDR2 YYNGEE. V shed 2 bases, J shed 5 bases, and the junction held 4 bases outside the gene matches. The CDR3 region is CASSVGTGVHEQYF. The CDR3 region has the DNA TGTGCCAGCAGCGTGGGGACAGGGGTGCACGAGCAGTACTTC.

The CDR3 DNA follows: TGTGCCAGCAGTGAATGGGACAGGGGGCTTGATGGCTACACCTTC. It yields the protein CASSEWDRGLDGYTF. This chain joins TRBV25-1 and TRBJ1-2; 12 bases are shared with TRBD1. The CDR3 length is 15 residues. Trimming cost V 1 base and J 6 bases; bases outside gene matches: 3. Germline CDR1 is MGHDK and CDR2 is SYGVNS.

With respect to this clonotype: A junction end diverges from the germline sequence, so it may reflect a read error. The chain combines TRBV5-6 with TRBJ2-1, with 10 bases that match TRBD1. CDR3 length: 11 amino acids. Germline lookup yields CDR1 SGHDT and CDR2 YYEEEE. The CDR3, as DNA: TGTGCCAGCAGCGCCGGACAGGGGGATGTCTTC. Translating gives CASSAGQGDVF. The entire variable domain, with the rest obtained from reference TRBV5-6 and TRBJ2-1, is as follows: DAGVTQSPTHLIKTRGQQVTLRCSPKSGHDTVSWYQQALGQGPQFIFQYYEEEERQRGNFPDRFSGHQFPNYSSELNVNALLLGDSALYLCASSAGQGDVFGPGTRLTVL.

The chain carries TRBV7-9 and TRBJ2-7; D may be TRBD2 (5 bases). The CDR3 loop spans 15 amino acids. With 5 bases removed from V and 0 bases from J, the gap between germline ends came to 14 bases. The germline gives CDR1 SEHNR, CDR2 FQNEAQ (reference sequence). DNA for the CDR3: TGTGCCAGCAGCGCCCCGGCGAGGGACTCCTACGAGCAGTACTTC. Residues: CASSAPARDSYEQYF.

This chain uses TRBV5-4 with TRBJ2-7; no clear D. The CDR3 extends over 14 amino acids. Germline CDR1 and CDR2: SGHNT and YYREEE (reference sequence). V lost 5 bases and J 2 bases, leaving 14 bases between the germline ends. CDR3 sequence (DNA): TGTGCCAGCAGGGCGAATGAGCAGCCCTACGAGCAGTACTTC. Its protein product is CASRANEQPYEQYF.

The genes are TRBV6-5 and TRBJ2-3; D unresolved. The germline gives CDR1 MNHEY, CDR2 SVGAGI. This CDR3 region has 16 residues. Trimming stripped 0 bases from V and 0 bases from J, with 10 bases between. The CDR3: CASSYSTSPSTDTQYF. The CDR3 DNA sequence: TGTGCCAGCAGTTACTCGACTTCCCCTAGCACAGATACGCAGTATTTT.

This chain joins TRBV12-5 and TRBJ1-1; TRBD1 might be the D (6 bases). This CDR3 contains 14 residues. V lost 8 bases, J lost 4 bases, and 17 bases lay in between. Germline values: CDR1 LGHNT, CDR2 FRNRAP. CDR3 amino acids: CASRGSGEVTEAFF. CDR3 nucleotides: TGTGCTAGTAGGGGGAGTGGGGAAGTCACTGAAGCTTTCTTT.